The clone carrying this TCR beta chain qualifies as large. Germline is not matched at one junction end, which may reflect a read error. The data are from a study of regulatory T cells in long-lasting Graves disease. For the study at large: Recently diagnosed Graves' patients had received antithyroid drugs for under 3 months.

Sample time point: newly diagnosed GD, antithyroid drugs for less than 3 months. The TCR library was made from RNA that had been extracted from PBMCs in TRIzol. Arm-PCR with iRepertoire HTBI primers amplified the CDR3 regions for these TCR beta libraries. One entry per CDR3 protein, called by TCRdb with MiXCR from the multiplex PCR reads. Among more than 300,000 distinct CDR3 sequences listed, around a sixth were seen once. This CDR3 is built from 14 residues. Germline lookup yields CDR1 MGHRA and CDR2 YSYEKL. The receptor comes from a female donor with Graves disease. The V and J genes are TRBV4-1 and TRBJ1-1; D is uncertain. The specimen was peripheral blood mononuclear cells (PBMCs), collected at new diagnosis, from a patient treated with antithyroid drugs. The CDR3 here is CASSQDPENTEAFF. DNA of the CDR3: TGTGCCAGCAGCCAAGATCCGGAGAACACTGAAGCTTTCTTT.